One sample yielded the 11 T cell receptor beta chains listed below, sequenced in a study of cytomegalovirus exposure and HLA in healthy donors. Repertoires were generated with immunoSEQ multiplex PCR, while TCRdb's copy carries only in-frame clones and drops some. The table has 110,000 to 150,000 clones, approximately 86% seen once. Input material: PBMCs. The receptors derive from a young woman in good health and CMV-seropositive.

The J gene is TRBJ1-5, the V gene TRBV7-9, with TRBD1 matching 8 bases. The CDR3 contains 12 residues. J lost 12 bases, V lost 4 bases, and 5 bases had no gene match. Germline V lookup: CDR1 SEHNR, CDR2 FQNEAQ (reference sequence). CDR3 sequence: CASSSGQGLQHF. CDR3 nucleotide sequence: TGTGCCAGCAGCTCCGGACAGGGACTCCAGCATTTT.

The chain recombines TRBV4-2 with TRBJ1-4; 7 positions agree with TRBD1. Germline loops: CDR1 LGHNA, CDR2 YNFKEQ. This CDR3 comprises 15 residues. V shed 2 bases, J shed 2 bases, and the junction held 2 bases outside the gene matches. The CDR3 sequence is CASSQQTGTNEKLFF. In DNA, the CDR3 is TGTGCCAGCAGCCAACAGACAGGGACTAATGAAAAACTGTTTTTT.

The V call is TRBV9, the J call TRBJ1-4; 7 bases align to TRBD1. This CDR3 has 15 amino acids. Germline lookup yields CDR1 SGDLS and CDR2 YYNGEE. The junction had 7 bases not matched to a gene; V was cut back by 0 bases and J by 8 bases. This CDR3 reads CASSVVGQQSEKLFF. The CDR3 DNA sequence: TGTGCCAGCAGCGTAGTGGGACAGCAATCGGAAAAACTGTTTTTT.

The chain carries TRBV7-9 and TRBJ1-1; D unresolved. Germline V gene lookup returns CDR1 SEHNR and CDR2 FQNEAQ (reference sequence). Trimming removed 7 bases from V and 0 bases from J, with 12 bases in between. The CDR3 sequence is 14 residues long. CDR3: CASTRTSLNTEAFF. The CDR3 bases are TGTGCCAGCACCCGAACTAGCTTGAACACTGAAGCTTTCTTT.

CDR3 amino acids: CAISESAAGAQETQYF. The CDR3 DNA follows: TGTGCCATCAGTGAGTCAGCGGCGGGGGCCCAAGAGACCCAGTACTTC. The chain employs TRBV10-3 and TRBJ2-5; TRBD2 is a possible D gene (7 bases). The ends were cut back, 0 bases at V and 1 base at J, with 12 bases in the middle. This CDR3 is 16 amino acids long. Germline assignment: CDR1 ENHRY and CDR2 SYGVKD.

The chain joins TRBV6-1 to TRBJ1-1; D might be TRBD1 (5 bases). This CDR3 comprises 12 residues. The V and J ends lost 8 bases and 4 bases respectively, with 11 bases between them. Germline CDR1 MNHNS, CDR2 SASEGT. The CDR3 protein is CASEKQGTEAFF. The CDR3 DNA reads TGTGCCAGCGAAAAGCAGGGCACTGAAGCTTTCTTT.

The V gene is TRBV19, the J gene TRBJ1-1; the match to TRBD1 covers 7 bases. Germline V gene sequence: CDR1 LNHDA, CDR2 SQIVND (reference sequence). The CDR3 runs to 13 residues. V gave up 8 bases and J gave up 0 bases; unmatched junction bases: 3. The CDR3 DNA reads as TGTGCCAGTTCCGACAGGGTGAACACTGAAGCTTTCTTT. Its protein is CASSDRVNTEAFF.

The rearrangement links TRBV7-9 to TRBJ1-1; possibly TRBD1 for D (6 bases). V lost 7 bases and J lost 4, with 16 bases in between. This CDR3 comprises 14 residues. In germline, CDR1 is SEHNR, CDR2 FQNEAQ (reference sequence). The CDR3 spells CASKSRGRGTEAFF. In nucleotides, the CDR3 is TGTGCCAGCAAATCCAGGGGTCGAGGCACTGAAGCTTTCTTT.

The chain employs TRBV11-2 and TRBJ1-3, with D hard to call. CDR3 size: 17 residues. CDR1 and CDR2 (germline): SGHAT, FQNNGV. V dropped 0 bases and J dropped 0 bases, with 12 bases sitting between them. CDR3 sequence reads: CASSLDRGSTSGNTIYF. CDR3 DNA sequence: TGTGCCAGCAGCTTAGATCGCGGGAGTACCTCTGGAAACACCATATATTTT.

The V gene is TRBV2, the J gene TRBJ2-5; 16 bases align to TRBD2. Germline CDR1 is SNHLY and CDR2 is FYNNEI. The V segment lost 6 bases and the J segment 5 bases; nucleotides outside the gene matches: 9. The CDR3 consists of 17 residues. CDR3: CASRYRPGLAGGETQYF. Written as DNA, the CDR3 is TGTGCCAGCAGATACCGGCCGGGACTAGCGGGAGGGGAGACCCAGTACTTC.

The chain has TRBV6-1 and TRBJ1-2, with D unclear. The length of the CDR3 is 12 residues. The ends were cut back, 2 bases at V and 10 bases at J, with 11 bases in the middle. Per the germline V gene, CDR1 is MNHNS and CDR2 is SASEGT. The chain's CDR3 is CASSESRGIYTF. The CDR3 region has the DNA TGTGCCAGCAGTGAAAGTCGGGGTATCTACACCTTC.